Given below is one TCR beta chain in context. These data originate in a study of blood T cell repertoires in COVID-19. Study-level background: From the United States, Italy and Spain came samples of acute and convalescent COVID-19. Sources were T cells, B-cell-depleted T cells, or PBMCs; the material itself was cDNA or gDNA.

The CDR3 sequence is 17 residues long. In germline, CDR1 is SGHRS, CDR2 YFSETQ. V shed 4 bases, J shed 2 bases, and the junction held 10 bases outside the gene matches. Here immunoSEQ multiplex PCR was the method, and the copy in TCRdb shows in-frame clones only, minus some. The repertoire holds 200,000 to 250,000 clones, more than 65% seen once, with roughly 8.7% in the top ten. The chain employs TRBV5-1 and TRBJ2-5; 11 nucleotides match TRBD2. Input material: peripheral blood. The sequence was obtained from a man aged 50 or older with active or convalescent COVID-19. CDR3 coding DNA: TGCGCCAGCAGCGCAGTTGCTAGCGGGGGGCCACAAGAGACCCAGTACTTC. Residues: CASSAVASGGPQETQYF. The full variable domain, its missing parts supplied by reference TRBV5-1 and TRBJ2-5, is KAGVTQTPRYLIKTRGQQVTLSCSPISGHRSVSWYQQTPGQGLQFLFEYFSETQRNKGNFPGRFSGRQFSNSRSEMNVSTLELGDSALYLCASSAVASGGPQETQYFGPGTRLLVL.